Presented here are 19 T cell receptor beta chains from one specimen sequenced in a study of control samples from healthy donors and cancer patients. Sequenced by immunoSEQ multiplex PCR; TCRdb stores in-frame clones only, minus some. Its listing shows about 190,000 clones. Material: blood. Source of these receptors: a woman aged 30 to 39 in good health.

V and J are TRBV5-1 and TRBJ2-3; D is possibly TRBD2 (6 bases). Germline loops: CDR1 SGHRS, CDR2 YFSETQ. Trimming cost V 0 bases and J 2 bases, with 13 bases left between them. The length of the CDR3 is 16 residues. CDR3 protein: CASSLASGRLTDTQYF. DNA of the CDR3: TGCGCCAGCAGCTTGGCTTCAGGGAGGCTCACAGATACGCAGTATTTT.

The rearrangement uses TRBV12-3 or TRBV12-4 and TRBJ2-7; D is perhaps TRBD1 or TRBD2 (6 bases each). Trimming stripped 1 base from V and 7 bases from J, with 11 bases between. The CDR3 has 13 amino acids. CDR3 nucleotide sequence: TGTGCCAGCAGTTTAGGGGGGGCGTGGGAGCAGTACTTC. Translated, it gives CASSLGGAWEQYF.

J is TRBJ1-5 and V is TRBV19; unclear D gene. From germline, CDR1 is LNHDA and CDR2 SQIVND (reference sequence). The CDR3 loop spans 16 amino acids. The V end lost 5 bases, the J end lost 3 bases, and 17 bases lay between the germline ends. This CDR3 reads CASSGVRGPFNQPQHF. The CDR3 coding sequence is TGTGCCAGTAGTGGGGTCAGAGGGCCCTTCAATCAGCCCCAGCATTTT. Using reference TRBV19 and TRBJ1-5 for the parts outside the CDR3, the full variable domain is DGGITQSPKYLFRKEGQNVTLSCEQNLNHDAMYWYRQDPGQGLRLIYYSQIVNDFQKGDIAEGYSVSREKKESFPLTVTSAQKNPTAFYLCASSGVRGPFNQPQHFGDGTRLSIL.

CDR3 residues: CASSLLSGRGPETQYF. CDR3 DNA sequence: TGCGCCAGCAGCTTGCTTTCGGGCAGGGGGCCAGAGACCCAGTACTTC. V usage is TRBV5-1 and J usage is TRBJ2-5; 8 nucleotides match TRBD1. With 1 base clipped from V and 4 bases from J, the junction kept 9 bases outside the gene matches. Germline V CDR1 and CDR2: SGHRS, YFSETQ. The CDR3 extends over 16 amino acids.

This sequence joins TRBV27 and TRBJ2-5, with a possible D match to TRBD2 (5 bases). The CDR3 is 15 amino acids. The V gene's germline CDR1 is MNHEY and CDR2 SMNVEV (reference sequence). Trimming took off 6 bases at V and 5 bases at J, with 19 bases between the two ends. This chain's CDR3 is CASSRTSRESETQYF. The DNA for the CDR3 is TGTGCCAGCAGCCGCACTAGTAGGGAGTCGGAGACCCAGTACTTC.

The chain couples TRBV6-6 to TRBJ1-6; 8 bases match TRBD1. Germline V lookup: CDR1 MNHNY, CDR2 SVGAGI (reference sequence). The CDR3 totals 14 residues. J gave up 7 bases and V 7 bases, and 6 bases lay outside the gene matches. This chain's CDR3 is CASTSTGDNSPLHF. CDR3 nucleotides: TGTGCCAGCACTTCGACAGGGGACAATTCACCCCTCCACTTT.

Concerning this clone: Other DNA sequences in the sample encode the same CDR3. The V and J genes are TRBV12-3 or TRBV12-4 and TRBJ1-2; D remains unclear. This CDR3 contains 13 residues. Trimming cost V 6 bases and J 5 bases, with 13 bases left between them. Written as DNA, the CDR3 is TGTGCCAGCAGCCTGGCCGGGCCTTATGGCTACACCTTC. This gives the protein CASSLAGPYGYTF.

This chain links TRBV29-1 with TRBJ1-2, with TRBD1 matching 8 bases. CDR1 is SQVTM, CDR2 ANQGSEA, per germline. This CDR3 spans 13 amino acids. Unmatched junction bases numbered 5, after V lost 7 bases and J lost 1 base. DNA for the CDR3: TGCAGCGCAACAGGACAGGGTAACTATGGCTACACCTTC. It is translated as CSATGQGNYGYTF.

The chain joins TRBV19 to TRBJ1-1; D is possibly TRBD1 (5 bases). Germline values: CDR1 LNHDA, CDR2 SQIVND (reference sequence). Trimming took 0 bases from V and 4 from J, leaving 15 bases between them. CDR3 size: 16 residues. As DNA, the CDR3 is TGTGCCAGTAGTATAGATCAGAGAGGGACGGGCACTGAAGCTTTCTTT. This encodes CASSIDQRGTGTEAFF.

The chain carries TRBV27 and TRBJ1-2; D might be TRBD1 (5 bases). Per germline, CDR1 MNHEY and CDR2 SMNVEV (reference sequence). Trimming pared 4 bases from V and 7 bases from J, leaving 10 bases between. The CDR3 loop spans 12 amino acids. CDR3 coding DNA: TGTGCCAGCAGTTCTTGGGGGAGTGGCTACACCTTC. Its protein is CASSSWGSGYTF.

As concerns this clone: The same CDR3 is also encoded by other DNA sequences in this sample. The J gene is TRBJ2-3, the V gene TRBV29-1, with D perhaps TRBD1 (5 bases). Looked up from germline, CDR1 is SQVTM and CDR2 is ANQGSEA. V gave up 1 base and J gave up 3 bases, with 11 bases separating them. The CDR3 is 14 residues long. This CDR3 is CSVEGQGYTDTQYF. The CDR3 DNA follows: TGCAGCGTTGAAGGGCAGGGCTATACAGATACGCAGTATTTT.

This chain joins TRBV5-1 and TRBJ2-7; perhaps TRBD2 as D (6 bases). Germline-derived CDR1 and CDR2 are SGHRS and YFSETQ. V was pared by 4 bases and J by 3 bases, with 17 bases between. The length of the CDR3 is 15 residues. The CDR3 bases are TGCGCCAGCAGCCGGGGGATGGCGGGGATCTACGAGCAGTACTTC. It codes for CASSRGMAGIYEQYF. The whole variable domain, remainder taken from reference TRBV5-1 and TRBJ2-7, is KAGVTQTPRYLIKTRGQQVTLSCSPISGHRSVSWYQQTPGQGLQFLFEYFSETQRNKGNFPGRFSGRQFSNSRSEMNVSTLELGDSALYLCASSRGMAGIYEQYFGPGTRLTVT.

This rearrangement joins TRBV6-5 to TRBJ1-1; a possible D gene is TRBD1 (5 bases). V shed 4 bases and J shed 0 bases, with 15 bases lying between them. Germline V gives CDR1 MNHEY, CDR2 SVGAGI. This CDR3 is built from 16 residues. The CDR3: CASSSNPGTMNTEAFF. The CDR3, as DNA: TGTGCCAGCAGTTCTAATCCCGGGACCATGAACACTGAAGCTTTCTTT.

The V call is TRBV4-1, the J call TRBJ2-6; unclear D gene. The V end was cut by 1 base, the J end by 3 bases, with 7 bases between. Per the germline V gene, CDR1 is MGHRA and CDR2 is YSYEKL. The CDR3 runs 15 residues. CDR3 sequence (DNA): TGCGCCAGCAGCCAAGCGGGCGTTGGGGCCAACGTCCTGACTTTC. Its translation is CASSQAGVGANVLTF.

The gene calls are TRBV5-6 and TRBJ2-1; D unclear. The CDR3 contains 14 residues. The germline CDR1 and CDR2 sequences are SGHDT and YYEEEE. V was clipped by 4 bases and J by 7 bases, with 15 bases between them. CDR3 DNA sequence: TGTGCCAGCAGCCCGACCGCCATTGGGAATGAGCAGTTCTTC. This encodes CASSPTAIGNEQFF.

The V gene is TRBV5-1, the J gene TRBJ1-3, with a tentative D call TRBD1 (6 bases). The V gene's germline CDR1 is SGHRS and CDR2 YFSETQ. Trimming removed 0 bases from V and 0 bases from J, with 7 bases in between. The CDR3 is made up of 15 amino acids. The CDR3 spells CASSLGTASGNTIYF. In DNA, the CDR3 is TGCGCCAGCAGCTTGGGGACAGCCTCTGGAAACACCATATATTTT.

V usage is TRBV6-5 and J usage is TRBJ2-1, with D possibly TRBD2 on 5 matching bases. V was pared by 6 bases and J by 9 bases, with 15 bases between. The CDR3 runs 13 residues. The germline CDR1 and CDR2 sequences are MNHEY and SVGAGI. The CDR3 nucleotides read TGTGCCAGCAGACCACTCCCTGCGGGTGAGCAGTTCTTC. Its translation is CASRPLPAGEQFF.

The genes are TRBV7-3 and TRBJ2-6; 7 bases align to TRBD1. V lost 2 bases to trimming and J lost 5 bases; unmatched junction nucleotides: 15. CDR1 and CDR2 (germline): SGHTA, FQGTGA. The CDR3 contains 19 residues. The CDR3, as DNA: TGTGCCAGCAGCTTATCGCCGATAATAACAGGGGCCCGGGCCAACGTCCTGACTTTC. Translated: CASSLSPIITGARANVLTF. The full variable domain, rest sourced from reference TRBV7-3 and TRBJ2-6, is GAGVSQTPSNKVTEKGKYVELRCDPISGHTALYWYRQSLGQGPEFLIYFQGTGAADDSGLPNDRFFAVRPEGSVSTLKIQRTERGDSAVYLCASSLSPIITGARANVLTFGAGSRLTVL.

The rearrangement uses TRBV4-1 and TRBJ2-7; 9 bases are a match to TRBD2. V lost 2 bases and J lost 4; bases outside the gene matches: 18. The CDR3 is 19 amino acids. Germline loops: CDR1 MGHRA, CDR2 YSYEKL. The CDR3 sequence is CASSQLGGGALHRVYEQYF. CDR3 nucleotides: TGCGCCAGCAGCCAACTGGGCGGGGGGGCCCTTCATCGAGTTTACGAGCAGTACTTC.